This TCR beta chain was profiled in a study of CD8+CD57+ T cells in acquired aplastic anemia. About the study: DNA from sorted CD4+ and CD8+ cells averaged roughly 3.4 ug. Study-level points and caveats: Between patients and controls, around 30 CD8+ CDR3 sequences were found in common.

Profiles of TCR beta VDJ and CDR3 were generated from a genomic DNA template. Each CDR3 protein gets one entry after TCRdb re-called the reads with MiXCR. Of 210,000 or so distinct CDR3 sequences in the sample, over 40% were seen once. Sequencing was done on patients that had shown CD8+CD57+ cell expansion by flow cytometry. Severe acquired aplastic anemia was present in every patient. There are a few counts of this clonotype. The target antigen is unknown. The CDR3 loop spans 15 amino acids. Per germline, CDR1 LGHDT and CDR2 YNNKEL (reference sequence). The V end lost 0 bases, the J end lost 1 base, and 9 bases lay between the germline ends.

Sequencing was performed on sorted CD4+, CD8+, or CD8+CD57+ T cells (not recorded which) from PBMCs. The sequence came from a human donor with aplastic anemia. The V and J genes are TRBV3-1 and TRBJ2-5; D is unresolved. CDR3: CASSQDRLGQETQYF. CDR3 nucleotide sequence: TGTGCCAGCAGCCAAGATCGCTTAGGCCAAGAGACCCAGTACTTC.